The entry that follows covers one TCR beta chain sequence. Treatment in this sample: roughly 19 received Ad26.COV2.S at low or high dose, single or two shots; about 5 received placebo; per-sample allocation not given. It was on day 63 after the first vaccine or placebo injection that samples were taken. Germline V gene sequence: CDR1 SQVTM, CDR2 ANQGSEA. The CDR3 is 14 residues long. V shed 4 bases and J shed 4 bases, with 14 bases lying between them. This sample was taken from a study of Ad26.COV2.S vaccination and SARS-CoV-2 variants. Sequencing was performed with immunoSEQ multiplex PCR; in TCRdb, only in-frame clones are kept and a portion is missing. The repertoire holds roughly 700,000 clones, with roughly 90% as singletons.

The starting material was peripheral blood, obtained in a trial of Ad26.COV2.S vaccine versus placebo. This chain links TRBV29-1 with TRBJ1-5; D uncertain. The sequence derives from a person aged 18-60 years who received the Ad26.COV2.S COVID-19 vaccine or a placebo. The CDR3: CSVGSGFGNQPQHF. CDR3 coding DNA: TGCAGCGTTGGGTCTGGTTTCGGGAATCAGCCCCAGCATTTT.